The 25 T cell receptor beta chains presented below share a single source sample, sequenced in a study of blood T cells in healthy people across ages. The use of a sample-barcoded 5' primer and a J-beta primer mix characterized a second PCR of roughly 7 to 12 cycles. TCRdb re-called the 5' RACE reads through MiXCR, storing one row per CDR3 protein. Of 800,000 to 1,300,000 distinct CDR3 sequences in the sample, under 30% were seen once. Another study also made use of these data, one on T cells of mothers and their children.

The specimen was blood. The receptors were sampled from a girl aged 2-10 years in good health.

This clonotype was recorded a few times. This chain joins TRBV29-1 and TRBJ1-2; D perhaps matches TRBD1 (6 bases). V was cut by 6 bases and J by 2 bases, with 10 bases left in between. This CDR3 region has 12 residues. Germline-derived CDR1 and CDR2 are SQVTM and ANQGSEA. CDR3 DNA sequence: TGCAGCGTCTTGACAGGAAACTATGGCTACACCTTC. Its protein product is CSVLTGNYGYTF.

The chain recombines TRBV3-1 with TRBJ2-5; D unresolved. The assigned J gene may be wrong: the sequence end matches TRBJ2-7 better. In germline, CDR1 is LGHDT, CDR2 YNNKEL (reference sequence). This CDR3 contains 15 residues. The CDR3 loop reads CASSQDGWTNYEQYF. The CDR3 DNA reads as TGTGCCAGCAGCCAAGATGGATGGACCAACTACGAGCAGTACTTC.

This clonotype was counted only a few times. V and J are TRBV4-1 and TRBJ2-7, with 9 bases identical to TRBD1. Trimming cost V 0 bases and J 4 bases; bases outside gene matches: 10. The germline gives CDR1 MGHRA, CDR2 YSYEKL. This CDR3 spans 17 amino acids. The CDR3 sequence is CASSQEWTGDLRYEQYF. As DNA, the CDR3 is TGCGCCAGCAGCCAAGAATGGACAGGGGATCTACGGTACGAGCAGTACTTC.

The chain has TRBV29-1 and TRBJ2-7; perhaps TRBD2 as D (6 bases). There are 13 residues in the CDR3. CDR1 SQVTM and CDR2 ANQGSEA come from the germline V gene. V was trimmed by 4 bases and J by 0 bases, leaving 10 bases between them. In DNA form, the CDR3 reads TGCAGCGTTGGGCGGGACGGCTCCTACGAGCAGTACTTC. The encoded protein is CSVGRDGSYEQYF.

This clonotype was seen a handful of times. The chain links TRBV7-3 to TRBJ2-1; 11 bases fit TRBD2. This CDR3 has 15 residues. Germline V gene data show CDR1 as SGHTA and CDR2 as FQGTGA. The J segment lost 6 bases and the V segment lost 5 bases, leaving 6 bases of the junction unmatched. The CDR3 spells CASSKGLADPNEQFF. For the CDR3, the DNA is TGTGCCAGCAGCAAGGGACTAGCGGACCCCAATGAGCAGTTCTTC.

The V and J genes are TRBV5-1 and TRBJ1-1; 7 bases are a match to TRBD1. CDR3 length: 15 residues. Germline V lookup: CDR1 SGHRS, CDR2 YFSETQ. Trimming removed 2 bases from V and 5 bases from J; junction bases left unmatched: 9. The CDR3 loop is CASSLGGGLETEAFF. As DNA, the CDR3 is TGCGCCAGCAGCTTAGGAGGGGGCTTGGAAACTGAAGCTTTCTTT.

The J gene is TRBJ2-7, the V gene TRBV29-1, with TRBD1 matching 9 bases. The CDR3 contains 14 residues. With V trimmed by 7 bases and J by 1 base, 8 bases remained unmatched. The V gene's germline CDR1 is SQVTM and CDR2 ANQGSEA. The CDR3 nucleotides are TGCAGCGCCACGGGGACAGGGTCTTCCTACGAGCAGTACTTC. Translating it yields CSATGTGSSYEQYF.

This clonotype turned up a few times. The chain recombines TRBV5-1 with TRBJ2-1; D remains unclear. V was clipped by 3 bases and J by 8 bases, with 18 bases between them. Germline loops: CDR1 SGHRS, CDR2 YFSETQ. This CDR3 has 15 amino acids. CDR3 nucleotide sequence: TGCGCCAGCAGCTCAGGACCGCGAGATGGGGATGAGCAGTTCTTC. Translation: CASSSGPRDGDEQFF.

The gene calls are TRBV12-3 or TRBV12-4 and TRBJ1-5, with D perhaps matching TRBD1 (5 bases). With 1 base removed from V and 0 bases from J, the gap between germline ends came to 10 bases. This CDR3 has 16 amino acids. CDR3 sequence: CASSLGLGASNQPQHF. The CDR3 coding sequence is TGTGCCAGCAGTTTAGGGTTAGGGGCTAGCAATCAGCCCCAGCATTTT.

CDR3 residues: CASSQESGGATDTQYF. The CDR3 region has the DNA TGCGCCAGCAGCCAAGAGAGCGGGGGGGCTACAGATACGCAGTATTTT. The chain uses TRBV4-3 and TRBJ2-3; 10 bases are shared with TRBD2. Germline V gene sequence: CDR1 LGHNA, CDR2 YSLEER. V dropped 0 bases and J dropped 3; count of bases not matched to a gene: 3. The CDR3 spans 16 residues.

V and J are TRBV9 and TRBJ2-2, with D perhaps TRBD1 (6 bases). Germline-derived CDR1 and CDR2 are SGDLS and YYNGEE. Trimming took 3 bases from V and 4 from J, leaving 10 bases between them. The CDR3 has 14 amino acids. The CDR3 coding sequence is TGTGCCAGCAGCGCAGGGGATTCCACCGGGGAGCTGTTTTTT. This codes for CASSAGDSTGELFF.

The chain carries TRBV15 and TRBJ2-7; the D gene is possibly TRBD1 (6 bases). V lost 1 base and J lost 6, with 10 bases in between. Per germline, CDR1 LNHNV and CDR2 YYDKDF (reference sequence). This CDR3 is 13 amino acids long. Written as DNA, the CDR3 is TGTGCCACCAGCAGAGCCTTCAGGGGCGAGCAGTACTTC. As protein: CATSRAFRGEQYF.

This clonotype was counted between two and nine times. The CDR3 DNA follows: TGCAGTGCTAGAGATCTCGGGGTTTGGGACCAGTACTTC. As protein: CSARDLGVWDQYF. The V and J genes are TRBV20-1 and TRBJ2-7; perhaps D is TRBD1 or TRBD2 (5 bases each). The germline V gene encodes CDR1 DFQATT and CDR2 SNEGSKA (reference sequence). V was trimmed by 0 bases and J by 10 bases, leaving 16 bases between them. The CDR3 contains 13 residues.

The genes are TRBV12-3 or TRBV12-4 and TRBJ2-7, with 8 nucleotides matching TRBD1. V lost 7 bases, J lost 0 bases, and 5 bases stayed unmatched. The CDR3 has 14 amino acids. CDR3 sequence: CASTRQGTSYEQYF. The DNA of the CDR3 is TGTGCCAGCACCCGACAGGGGACCTCCTACGAGCAGTACTTC.

This clonotype was seen a few times. The V and J genes are TRBV5-5 and TRBJ1-1; D is undetermined. V shed 1 base and J shed 6 bases, with 7 bases lying between them. In germline, CDR1 is SGHKS, CDR2 YYEKEE (reference sequence). The CDR3 extends over 12 amino acids. The CDR3 region is CASSLYFAEAFF. CDR3 nucleotide sequence: TGTGCCAGCAGCTTGTATTTCGCTGAAGCTTTCTTT.

The chain recombines TRBV7-6 with TRBJ2-3, with D maybe TRBD1 (5 bases). Germline V gene lookup returns CDR1 SGHVS and CDR2 FNYEAQ. The CDR3 spans 15 residues. The V gene lost 5 bases and the J gene lost 0 bases, with 12 bases spanning the gap. CDR3 residues: CASSTQGSSTDTQYF. The CDR3 DNA reads as TGTGCCAGCAGCACCCAGGGAAGTAGCACAGATACGCAGTATTTT.

This chain joins TRBV7-3 and TRBJ2-1; D may be TRBD2 (6 bases). From germline, CDR1 is SGHTA and CDR2 FQGTGA. The CDR3 covers 15 residues. Between the trimmed V and J ends, which lost 3 bases and 7 bases, there was a span of 16 bases. The CDR3 DNA sequence: TGTGCCAGCAGCTTTTCGGCGGGGCTCCTAAATGAGCAGTTCTTC. Protein sequence: CASSFSAGLLNEQFF.

A few counts support this clonotype. V is TRBV20-1 and J is TRBJ2-1, with 10 bases aligning to TRBD2. CDR3 size: 15 residues. Germline-derived CDR1 and CDR2 are DFQATT and SNEGSKA (reference sequence). Germline trimming cut 3 bases from V and 8 bases from J; bases unmatched to any gene: 10. CDR3: CSASTSGTGRDEQFF. The CDR3 DNA reads as TGCAGTGCTAGCACTAGCGGGACGGGGCGGGATGAGCAGTTCTTC.

This chain joins TRBV29-1 and TRBJ2-5; D is possibly TRBD1 or TRBD2 (5 bases each). There are 12 residues in the CDR3. V gave up 1 base and J gave up 7 bases, with 10 bases separating them. The germline V gene has CDR1 SQVTM and CDR2 ANQGSEA. CDR3 loop: CSVEVGRGTQYF. In nucleotides, the CDR3 is TGCAGCGTTGAAGTGGGACGCGGGACCCAGTACTTC.

J is TRBJ2-5 and V is TRBV7-9; a possible D gene is TRBD1 (6 bases). The CDR3 consists of 13 residues. V was pared by 4 bases and J by 7 bases, with 13 bases between. CDR1 and CDR2 from the germline V gene are SEHNR and FQNEAQ (reference sequence). The CDR3 DNA is TGTGCCAGCAGCTCTACAGGGATAGGGACCCAGTACTTC. As protein: CASSSTGIGTQYF.

The chain employs TRBV12-3 or TRBV12-4 and TRBJ2-3; either TRBD1 or TRBD2 may fit D (5 bases each). V shed 10 bases and J shed 1 base, with 9 bases lying between them. The length of the CDR3 is 12 residues. The CDR3 protein is CATGDGTDTQYF. The CDR3 DNA reads as TGTGCCACCGGGGACGGCACAGATACGCAGTATTTT.

The genes are TRBV20-1 and TRBJ2-3; possible D gene TRBD2, 6 bases. The CDR3 covers 15 residues. Germline CDR1 is DFQATT and CDR2 is SNEGSKA (reference sequence). The V end lost 6 bases, the J end lost 0 bases, and 16 bases lay between the germline ends. CDR3 sequence: CSASALARSTDTQYF. CDR3 nucleotides: TGCAGTGCCTCCGCTCTAGCGCGCAGCACAGATACGCAGTATTTT.

This clonotype has only a few counts. The chain couples TRBV15 to TRBJ1-1; D gene ambiguous. Trimming shortened V by 0 bases and J by 3 bases, and 8 bases separated the two germline ends. Germline CDR1 and CDR2: LNHNV and YYDKDF (reference sequence). The CDR3 spans 14 residues. The CDR3 nucleotides are TGTGCCACCAGCAGAGAGGCGGGATACACTGAAGCTTTCTTT. It codes for CATSREAGYTEAFF.

The chain employs TRBV6-1 and TRBJ2-5; 11 bases are a match to TRBD2. The J call may be mistaken, given a closer DNA end match to TRBJ2-7. The CDR3 length is 17 residues. Germline V CDR1 and CDR2: MNHNS, SASEGT. The DNA of the CDR3 is TGTGCCAGCAGCGCTGTGCGTGGGACTAGCGGAGTTTACGAGCAGTACTTC. Translation gives CASSAVRGTSGVYEQYF.

The chain uses TRBV5-5 and TRBJ1-3, with D unclear. CDR1 SGHKS and CDR2 YYEKEE come from the germline V gene (reference sequence). V was shortened by 0 bases and J by 1 base, with 8 bases between the two germline ends. The CDR3 length is 15 residues. The CDR3 protein is CASSLVGSSGNTIYF. The CDR3 nucleotides read TGTGCCAGCAGCTTGGTTGGCTCATCTGGAAACACCATATATTTT.